This T cell receptor beta chain was recovered during a study of blood T cells in healthy people across ages. Study-level information: Capturing about one barcoded beta molecule per two T cells was achieved by template switching. Study conclusions and caveats: Naive T cell percentage showed a strong correlation with TCR beta diversity. No one knew whether donors had CMV, which possibly confounded expanded clonotype changes.

Trimming cost V 10 bases and J 4 bases, with 23 bases left between them. The CDR3 has 16 amino acids. Germline CDR1 and CDR2: SEHNR and FQNEAQ (reference sequence). Worth noting for this clonotype: What it binds is not known.

The second PCR ran 7 to 11 cycles with a sample-barcoded 5' primer and J-beta primers. The yield of each sample was at least 2.5 million CDR3-containing paired-end reads. TCRdb reanalysed the 5' RACE reads using MiXCR and keeps one entry per CDR3 protein. The sample shows roughly 720,000 distinct CDR3 sequences, about 53% of them seen only once. Sequencing was done on a sample of blood. The sequence was collected from a man older than 75 in good health. The rearrangement joins TRBV7-9 to TRBJ2-1; either TRBD1 or TRBD2 may supply D (5 bases each). The chain's CDR3 is CATLAIGAKVYNEQFF. CDR3 coding DNA: TGTGCCACCCTTGCCATCGGGGCTAAGGTATACAATGAGCAGTTCTTC.